The clone carrying this T cell receptor (beta chain) has at least ten counts. The CDR3 loop spans 13 amino acids. The junction had 6 bases not matched to a gene; V was cut back by 7 bases and J by 3 bases. CDR1 MNHEY and CDR2 SMNVEV come from the germline V gene (reference sequence). The data were obtained in a study of T cells in Graves' hyperthyroidism and ophthalmopathy. TCR beta CDR3 regions were amplified from RNA transcripts. A first-round RT-PCR of the TCR CDR3 used the HTBI primer set. TCRdb independently ran MiXCR on the multiplex PCR reads; one entry per CDR3 protein. Counted here are around 390,000 distinct CDR3 sequences, 13% to 15% occurring once; the ten biggest clones make up around 19%.

The sequenced sample consisted of blood. V gene TRBV27 combines with J gene TRBJ2-7, with TRBD1 identical over 7 bases. The TCR was taken from a woman aged 30 to 39 with Graves' ophthalmopathy. In DNA, the CDR3 is TGTGCCAGCACCGGGGACAGTAGCTACGAGCAGTACTTC. This gives the protein CASTGDSSYEQYF.